This TCR beta chain was sequenced during a study of blood T cell repertoires in COVID-19. Profiled with immunoSEQ multiplex PCR; TCRdb holds only in-frame clones, not every one. The sample lists about 54,000 clones; 90% were seen once. The CDR3 runs to 15 residues. V gave up 5 bases and J gave up 3 bases; unmatched junction bases: 3. The V gene's germline CDR1 is LGHDT and CDR2 YNNKEL (reference sequence). This TCR was recovered from a woman aged 40 to 50 with active COVID-19. Sequencing was performed on peripheral blood. The rearrangement joins TRBV3-1 (or the pseudogene TRBV3-2) to TRBJ1-4; 10 nucleotides match TRBD1. CDR3 loop: CASSFGTGANEKLFF. CDR3 sequence (DNA): TGTGCCAGCAGCTTCGGGACAGGGGCTAATGAAAAACTGTTTTTT.